What follows describes a single T cell receptor (beta chain). Antigen: not known. This entry comes from a study of monozygotic twins with cystic fibrosis. Sequencing used immunoSEQ multiplex PCR; TCRdb keeps in-frame clones, though not all of them. Of tens of thousands of clones in the sample, around 81% were seen once. V was clipped by 2 bases and J by 5 bases; unmatched bases: 6. This CDR3 comprises 15 residues. CDR1 is LNHDA, CDR2 SQIVND, per germline (reference sequence). Findings and limits, study-wide: No link emerged between shared CDR3 counts and age, concordance or severity.

The sequence derives from a girl aged 2-15 years with cystic fibrosis. The sequenced sample was blood. The V call is TRBV19, the J call TRBJ2-1; TRBD2 matches 7 bases. The CDR3 DNA sequence: TGTGCCAGTAGTATAACGCGGGAGCAGAACAATGAGCAGTTCTTC. Translation: CASSITREQNNEQFF.